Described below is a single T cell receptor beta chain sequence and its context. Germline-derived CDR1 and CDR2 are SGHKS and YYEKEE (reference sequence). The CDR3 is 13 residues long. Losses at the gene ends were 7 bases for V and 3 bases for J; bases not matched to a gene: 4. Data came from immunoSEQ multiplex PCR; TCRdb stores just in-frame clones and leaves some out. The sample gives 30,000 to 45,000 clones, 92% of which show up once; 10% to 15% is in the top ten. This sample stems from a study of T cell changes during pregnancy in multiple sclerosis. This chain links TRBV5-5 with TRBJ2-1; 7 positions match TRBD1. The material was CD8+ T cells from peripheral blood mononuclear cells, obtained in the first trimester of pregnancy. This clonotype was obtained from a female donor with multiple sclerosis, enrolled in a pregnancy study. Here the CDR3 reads CASLGDSYNEQFF. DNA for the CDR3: TGTGCCAGCCTCGGGGACAGCTACAATGAGCAGTTCTTC.